This T cell receptor (beta chain) appears in the sequencing data of a study of shared clonotypes between healthy human individuals. Overall study results and limits: Donor clonotype sharing was expected to depend on sequencing depth.

In the authors' workflow: With immunoSEQ giving junction-only sequences and no quality scores, filtering differed. Assay: immunoSEQ multiplex PCR; the TCRdb copy retains only in-frame clones and omits some. The V and J calls and clone size come from that table; D and trimming were worked out from the DNA. This sample has about 470,000 clones, with 79% found just once. Germline trimming cut 5 bases from V and 1 base from J; bases unmatched to any gene: 4. This CDR3 spans 14 amino acids. Germline values: CDR1 KGHSH, CDR2 LQKENI. As to this clone: Its specificity is not known.

The chain joins TRBV18 to TRBJ2-5; 7 nucleotides line up with TRBD1. This TCR was recovered from a woman aged 40 to 50 in good health. Some clones in this sample may be carry-over from other donors' samples. The sequenced sample was PBMCs. CDR3 sequence reads: CASSDGTVQETQYF. Written as DNA, the CDR3 is TGTGCCAGCTCAGATGGGACAGTCCAAGAGACCCAGTACTTC.